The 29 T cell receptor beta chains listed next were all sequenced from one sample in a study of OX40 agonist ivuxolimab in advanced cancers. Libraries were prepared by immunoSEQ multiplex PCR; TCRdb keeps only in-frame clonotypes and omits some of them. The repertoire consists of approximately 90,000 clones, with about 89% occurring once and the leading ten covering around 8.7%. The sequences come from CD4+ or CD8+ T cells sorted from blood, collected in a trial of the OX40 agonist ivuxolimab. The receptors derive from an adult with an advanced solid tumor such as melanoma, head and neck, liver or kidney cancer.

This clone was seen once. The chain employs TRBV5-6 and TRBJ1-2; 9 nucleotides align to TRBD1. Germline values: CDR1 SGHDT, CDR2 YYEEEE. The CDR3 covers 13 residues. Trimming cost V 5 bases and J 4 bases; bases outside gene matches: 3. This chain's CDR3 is CASRGQGGYGYTF. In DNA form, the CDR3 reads TGTGCCAGCAGGGGACAGGGCGGCTATGGCTACACCTTC.

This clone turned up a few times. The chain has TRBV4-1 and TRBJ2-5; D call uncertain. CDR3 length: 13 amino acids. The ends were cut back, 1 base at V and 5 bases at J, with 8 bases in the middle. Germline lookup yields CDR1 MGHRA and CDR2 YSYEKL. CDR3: CASSQVTGETQYF. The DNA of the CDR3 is TGCGCCAGCAGCCAAGTCACTGGCGAGACCCAGTACTTC.

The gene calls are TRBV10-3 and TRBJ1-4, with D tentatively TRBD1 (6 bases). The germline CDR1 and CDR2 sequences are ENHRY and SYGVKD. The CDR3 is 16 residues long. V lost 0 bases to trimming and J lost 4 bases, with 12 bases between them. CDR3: CAISESPQGLNEKLFF. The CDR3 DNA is TGTGCCATCAGTGAGTCCCCACAGGGCCTTAATGAAAAACTGTTTTTT.

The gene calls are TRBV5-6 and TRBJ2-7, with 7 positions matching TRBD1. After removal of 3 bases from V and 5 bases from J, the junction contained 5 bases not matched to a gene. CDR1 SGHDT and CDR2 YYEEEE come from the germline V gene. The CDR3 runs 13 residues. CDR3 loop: CASSWTGPNEQYF. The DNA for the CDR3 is TGTGCCAGCAGCTGGACAGGTCCCAACGAGCAGTACTTC.

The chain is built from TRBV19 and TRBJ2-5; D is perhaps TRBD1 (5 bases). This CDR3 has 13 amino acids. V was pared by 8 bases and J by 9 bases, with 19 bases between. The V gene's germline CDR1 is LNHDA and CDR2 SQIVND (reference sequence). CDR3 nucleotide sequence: TGTGCCAGTGATCAGGGTAACAAGAGACCCCAGTACTTC. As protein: CASDQGNKRPQYF.

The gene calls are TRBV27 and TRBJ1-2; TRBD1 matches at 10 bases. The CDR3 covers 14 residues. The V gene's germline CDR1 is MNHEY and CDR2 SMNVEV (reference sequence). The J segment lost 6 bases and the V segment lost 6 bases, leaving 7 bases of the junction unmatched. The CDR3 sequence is CASSTGTGVDGYTF. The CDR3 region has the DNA TGTGCCAGCAGCACCGGGACAGGGGTTGATGGCTACACCTTC.

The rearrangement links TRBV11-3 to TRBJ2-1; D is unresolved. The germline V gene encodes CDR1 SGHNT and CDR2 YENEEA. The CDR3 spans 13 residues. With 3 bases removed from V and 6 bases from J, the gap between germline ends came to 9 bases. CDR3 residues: CASSLDGFNEQFF. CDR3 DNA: TGTGCCAGCAGCTTGGACGGCTTCAATGAGCAGTTCTTC.

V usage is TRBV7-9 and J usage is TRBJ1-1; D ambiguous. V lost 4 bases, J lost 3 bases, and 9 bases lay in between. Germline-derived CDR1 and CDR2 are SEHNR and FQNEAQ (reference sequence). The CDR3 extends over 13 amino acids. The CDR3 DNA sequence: TGTGCCAGCAGCTCGTCAGCCCACACTGAAGCTTTCTTT. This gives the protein CASSSSAHTEAFF.

The CDR3 DNA follows: TGTGCCAGCAGCTTGGCCAACGCCGGGTATGGATCTGGAAACACCATATATTTT. It translates to CASSLANAGYGSGNTIYF. This sequence joins TRBV5-6 and TRBJ1-3, with D hard to call. Trimming shortened V by 0 bases and J by 1 base, and 17 bases separated the two germline ends. The germline CDR1 and CDR2 sequences are SGHDT and YYEEEE. The CDR3 contains 18 residues.

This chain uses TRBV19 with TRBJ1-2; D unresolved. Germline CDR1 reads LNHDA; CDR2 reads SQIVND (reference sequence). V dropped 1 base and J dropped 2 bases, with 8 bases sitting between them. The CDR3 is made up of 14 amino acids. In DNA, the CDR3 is TGTGCCAGTAGTATAGGAGCGGGGAACTATGGCTACACCTTC. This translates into CASSIGAGNYGYTF.

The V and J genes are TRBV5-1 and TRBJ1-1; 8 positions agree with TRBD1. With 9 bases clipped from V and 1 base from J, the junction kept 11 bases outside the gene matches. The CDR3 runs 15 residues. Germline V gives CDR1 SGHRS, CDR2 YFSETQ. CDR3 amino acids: CATNSGTGSNTEAFF. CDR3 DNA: TGCGCCACCAATTCCGGGACAGGATCGAACACTGAAGCTTTCTTT.

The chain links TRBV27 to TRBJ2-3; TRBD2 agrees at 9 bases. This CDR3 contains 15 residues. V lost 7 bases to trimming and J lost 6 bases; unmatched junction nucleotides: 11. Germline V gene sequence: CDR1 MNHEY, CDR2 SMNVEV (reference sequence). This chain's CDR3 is CASTEISGRWDTQYF. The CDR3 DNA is TGTGCCAGCACCGAAATTAGCGGGAGATGGGATACGCAGTATTTT.

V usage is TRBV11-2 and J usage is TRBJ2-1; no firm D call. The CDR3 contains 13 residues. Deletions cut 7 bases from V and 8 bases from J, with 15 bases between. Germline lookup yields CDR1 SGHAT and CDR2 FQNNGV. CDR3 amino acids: CASTFSLVDEQFF. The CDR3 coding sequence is TGTGCCAGCACCTTCTCTCTAGTTGATGAGCAGTTCTTC.

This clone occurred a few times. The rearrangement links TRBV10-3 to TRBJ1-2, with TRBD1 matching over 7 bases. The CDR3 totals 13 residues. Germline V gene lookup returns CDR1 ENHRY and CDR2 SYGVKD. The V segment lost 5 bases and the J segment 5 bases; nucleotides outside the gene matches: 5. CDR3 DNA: TGTGCCATCAGTTCCGGGACAGCATATGGCTACACCTTC. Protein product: CAISSGTAYGYTF.

CDR3 nucleotides: TGCGCCAGCAACTCGATGGACCCGTACACAGATACGCAGTATTTT. It is translated as CASNSMDPYTDTQYF. The chain carries TRBV5-1 and TRBJ2-3; D remains ambiguous. CDR1 SGHRS and CDR2 YFSETQ come from the germline V gene. This CDR3 contains 15 residues. The V gene lost 6 bases and the J gene lost 2 bases, with 16 bases spanning the gap. The full variable domain, completed using reference TRBV5-1 and TRBJ2-3, is KAGVTQTPRYLIKTRGQQVTLSCSPISGHRSVSWYQQTPGQGLQFLFEYFSETQRNKGNFPGRFSGRQFSNSRSEMNVSTLELGDSALYLCASNSMDPYTDTQYFGPGTRLTVL.

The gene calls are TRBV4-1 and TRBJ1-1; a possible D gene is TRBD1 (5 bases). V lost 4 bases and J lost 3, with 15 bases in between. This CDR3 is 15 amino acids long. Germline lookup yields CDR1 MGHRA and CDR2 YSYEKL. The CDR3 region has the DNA TGCGCCAGCAGCCGTAACCCCCAGGGCGACACTGAAGCTTTCTTT. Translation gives CASSRNPQGDTEAFF.

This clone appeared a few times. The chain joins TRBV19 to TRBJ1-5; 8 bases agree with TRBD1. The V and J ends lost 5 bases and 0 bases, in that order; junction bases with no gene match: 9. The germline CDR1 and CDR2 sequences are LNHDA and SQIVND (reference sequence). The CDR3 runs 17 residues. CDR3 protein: CASSAPGQVYSNQPQHF. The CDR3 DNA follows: TGTGCCAGTAGTGCCCCGGGACAGGTCTATAGCAATCAGCCCCAGCATTTT.

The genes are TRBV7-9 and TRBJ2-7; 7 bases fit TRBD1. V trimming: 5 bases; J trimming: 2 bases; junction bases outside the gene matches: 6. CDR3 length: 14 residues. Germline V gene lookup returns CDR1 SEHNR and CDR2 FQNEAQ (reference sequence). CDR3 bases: TGTGCCAGCAGCCCCGGGCAGGGGGCCTACGAGCAGTACTTC. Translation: CASSPGQGAYEQYF.

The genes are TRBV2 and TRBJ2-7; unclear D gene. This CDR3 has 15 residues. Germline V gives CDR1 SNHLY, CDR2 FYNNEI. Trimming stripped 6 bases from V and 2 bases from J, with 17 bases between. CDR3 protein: CASRVGVSVAYEQYF. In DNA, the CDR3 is TGTGCCAGCAGGGTGGGTGTAAGTGTCGCCTACGAGCAGTACTTC.

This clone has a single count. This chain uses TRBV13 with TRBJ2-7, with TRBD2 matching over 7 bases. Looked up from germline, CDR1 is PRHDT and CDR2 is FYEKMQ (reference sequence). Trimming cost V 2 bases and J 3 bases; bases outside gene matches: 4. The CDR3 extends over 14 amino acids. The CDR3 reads CASSLTGGHYEQYF. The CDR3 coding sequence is TGTGCCAGCAGCTTAACGGGAGGTCACTACGAGCAGTACTTC.

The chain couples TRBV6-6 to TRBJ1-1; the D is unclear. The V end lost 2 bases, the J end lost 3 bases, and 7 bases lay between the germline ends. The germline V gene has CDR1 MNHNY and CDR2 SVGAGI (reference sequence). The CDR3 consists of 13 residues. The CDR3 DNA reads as TGTGCCAGCAGTTACCTCTCAGACACTGAAGCTTTCTTT. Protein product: CASSYLSDTEAFF.

For the CDR3, the DNA is TGCGCCAGCAGCCCCCCTTCGGGACAGGGAGGCGAAAAACTGTTTTTT. This encodes CASSPPSGQGGEKLFF. The chain uses TRBV4-1 and TRBJ1-4, with TRBD1 matching over 9 bases. CDR1 is MGHRA, CDR2 YSYEKL, per germline. The CDR3 covers 16 residues. The V and J ends lost 4 bases and 8 bases, in that order; junction bases with no gene match: 11.

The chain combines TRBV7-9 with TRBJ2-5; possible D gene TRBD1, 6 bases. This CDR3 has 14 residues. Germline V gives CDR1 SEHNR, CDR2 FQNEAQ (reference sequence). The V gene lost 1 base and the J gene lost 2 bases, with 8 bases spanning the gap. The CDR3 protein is CASSLGTVQETQYF. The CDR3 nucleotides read TGTGCCAGCAGCTTAGGGACAGTACAAGAGACCCAGTACTTC. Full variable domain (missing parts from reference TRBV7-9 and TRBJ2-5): DTGVSQNPRHKITKRGQNVTFRCDPISEHNRLYWYRQTLGQGPEFLTYFQNEAQLEKSRLLSDRFSAERPKGSFSTLEIQRTEQGDSAMYLCASSLGTVQETQYFGPGTRLLVL.

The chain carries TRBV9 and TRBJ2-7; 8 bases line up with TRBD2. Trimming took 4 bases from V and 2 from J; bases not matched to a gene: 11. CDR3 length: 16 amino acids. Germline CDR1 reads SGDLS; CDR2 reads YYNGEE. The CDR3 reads CASSPSRREAPYEQYF. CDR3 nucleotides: TGTGCCAGCAGCCCCTCAAGGCGGGAGGCCCCCTACGAGCAGTACTTC.

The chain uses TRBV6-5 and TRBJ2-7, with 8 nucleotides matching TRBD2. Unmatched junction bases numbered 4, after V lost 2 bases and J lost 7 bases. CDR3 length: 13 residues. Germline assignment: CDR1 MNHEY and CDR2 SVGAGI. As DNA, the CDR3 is TGTGCCAGCAGTTACCGGGGGGGAGGGGAGCAGTACTTC. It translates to CASSYRGGGEQYF.

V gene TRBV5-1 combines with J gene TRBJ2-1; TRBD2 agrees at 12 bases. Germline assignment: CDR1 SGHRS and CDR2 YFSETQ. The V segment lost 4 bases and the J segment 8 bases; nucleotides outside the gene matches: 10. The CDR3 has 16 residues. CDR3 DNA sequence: TGCGCCAGCAGCCCGAAGACTAGCGGGAGTGGCGATGAGCAGTTCTTC. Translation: CASSPKTSGSGDEQFF.

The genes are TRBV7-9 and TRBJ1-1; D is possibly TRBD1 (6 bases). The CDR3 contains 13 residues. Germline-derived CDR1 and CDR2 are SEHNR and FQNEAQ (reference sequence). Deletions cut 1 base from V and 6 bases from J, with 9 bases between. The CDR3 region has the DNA TGTGCCAGCAGCTTAGACAGGGATCCTGAAGCTTTCTTT. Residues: CASSLDRDPEAFF.

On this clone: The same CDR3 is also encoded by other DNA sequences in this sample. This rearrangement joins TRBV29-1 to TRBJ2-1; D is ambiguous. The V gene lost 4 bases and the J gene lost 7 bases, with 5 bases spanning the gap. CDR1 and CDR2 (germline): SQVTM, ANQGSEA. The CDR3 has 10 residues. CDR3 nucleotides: TGCAGCGTTGGGGGAAATGAGCAGTTCTTC. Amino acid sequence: CSVGGNEQFF.

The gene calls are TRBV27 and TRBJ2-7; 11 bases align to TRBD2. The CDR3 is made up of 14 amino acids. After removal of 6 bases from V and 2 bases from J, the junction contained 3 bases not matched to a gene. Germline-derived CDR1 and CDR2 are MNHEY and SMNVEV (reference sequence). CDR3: CASSPGLAAYEQYF. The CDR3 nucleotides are TGTGCCAGCAGCCCGGGACTAGCGGCCTACGAGCAGTACTTC.